The sequence of this T cell receptor beta chain was determined in a study of PD-L1 blockade in urothelial cancer (dated 2017 in TCRdb). Some background on the complete study: Therapy was started at some point between 2012 and 2014 for all patients, and atezolizumab 1,200 mg was administered intravenously every 3 weeks. In the same patients who had TCR sequencing, pretreatment tumors also underwent whole exome sequencing and RNA sequencing. An ECOG performance status of 0 or 1 was recorded for the patients, and 0 to 3 prior chemotherapy regimens had been received by the patients. TCR sequencing covered pretreatment tumor samples and matched, serially collected peripheral blood taken before and after atezolizumab treatment. Pretreatment blood TCR-seq was available for about 27 patients, at least one posttreatment blood collection was obtained for some 24 patients, and tumor TCR-seq was available for some 24 patients. Durable clinical benefit was achieved by nine patients but not by the remaining 20. Blood samples gave a median of around 140,000 T cells and 77,000 or so unique TCRs, with a median clonality of 0.080. Blood samples were analyzed at two time points: 3 weeks after treatment start (second dose) and 6 weeks after treatment start. About 90% of the roughly 29 patients were males with bladder-origin urothelial cancer, and about 60% of the 29 reported a prior smoking history. An exploratory multi-omic analysis was conducted of the somatic, immune and clinical correlates of response to PD-L1 blockade with atezolizumab in urothelial cancer. Durable clinical benefit meant progression-free survival longer than 6 months, and TCR features were also tested against progression-free and overall survival.

Points the paper makes about the study in general: Because the sample size was small (n ≈ 30) and many of the analyses were exploratory, the results are meant to be hypothesis-generating. Improved progression-free and overall survival was found to be associated with pretreatment peripheral blood TCR clonality below the median. Among patients with durable benefit, tumor-associated TCR clones showed greater expansion in peripheral blood 3 weeks after treatment started (n of about 20, p = 0.022).

To estimate absolute template abundance from read counts, synthetic TCR analog templates were spiked into each PCR. The immunoSEQ assay used bias-controlled V and J gene primers to amplify TCRbeta CDR3 regions from genomic DNA. Sequencing of rearranged TCRbeta segments was done at approximately 20X coverage. In the paper's pipeline: Clustering was used to correct sequencing errors, and CDR3s were annotated against IMGT so that V, D and J genes could be assigned. Downstream analyses used only productive TCRbeta rearrangements, leaving out any out-of-frame or stop-codon sequences. Clonality was calculated as one minus the Shannon entropy normalized by the log of the number of unique productive sequences. Clones differing between time points or between blood and tumor were identified by Fisher's exact test with Benjamini-Hochberg correction at adjusted p below 0.01. Sourced from immuneACCESS, this table was stored by TCRdb with only in-frame sequences that have V and J called. A share of the clones is absent; for the studies checked, an unresolved V gene accounts for under half, and the remainder has no known explanation. Clone size and V and J calls were adopted from that table, with D and trimming inferred from the DNA. The sample includes some 57,000 clones, with over 65% observed a single time. Clones ranked in the top ten supply 1% to 1.5% of the sample.

The time point label corresponds to: pretreatment peripheral blood. The cohort comprised 30 or so patients with locally advanced or metastatic urothelial carcinoma treated at Memorial Sloan Kettering on a trial protocol. Peripheral blood mononuclear cells were collected pretreatment and during treatment, with between 1 and 8 total time points obtained per patient. The Qiagen DNeasy Blood extraction kit was used to purify genomic DNA from total PBMCs and from tumor samples. PBMCs were collected pretreatment and during treatment, and were isolated and stored as previously described. Inclusive of the bounding cysteine and phenylalanine, the CDR3 is 15 residues long. The only DNA kept is the CDR3, 45 bases in frame from the first base. Sequences MNHNS (CDR1) and SASEGT (CDR2) are obtained from the germline V gene. V drops 4 bases and J drops 8 bases, leaving 17 bases in between. A note on this clone: It has no known antigen specificity. One base away there is no much larger clone; base qualities are not given.

The chain uses TRBV6-1 and TRBJ1-4, with TRBD1 tentatively as D gene (5 bases match). The clonotype was recovered from a man aged 50 to 60 with urothelial cancer. The sample consisted of PBMCs, taken around atezolizumab (anti-PD-L1) treatment. The encoded CDR3 is CASSVWVGGPEKLFF. The DNA sequence is given as TGTGCCAGCAGTGTTTGGGTCGGGGGTCCCGAAAAACTGTTTTTT.